These T cell receptor beta chains were read from a single sample in a study of blood T cells in healthy people across ages. TCRdb re-derived calls from the 5' RACE reads in MiXCR, one entry per CDR3 protein. The repertoire holds some 860,000 distinct CDR3 sequences, with more than 55% as singletons. Input material: blood. These receptors were obtained from a middle-aged man in good health. Both conserved end residues are part of each CDR3. D genes are given only for firm matches. Part of the rows lack a size; the others show once, few, many or a class for expanded clones.

d_gene	v_gene	j_gene	abundance	len	CDR3nt	CDR3aa
TRBD1	TRBV28	TRBJ2-1	few	14	TGTGCCACCACAGACAGGGGGTTCTACAATGAGCAGTTCTTC	CATTDRGFYNEQFF
NA	TRBV7-6	TRBJ2-7	few	16	TGTGCCAGCAGCTTAGCGCCACTAGCCTTTGACTACGAGCAGTACTTC	CASSLAPLAFDYEQYF
NA	TRBV11-2	TRBJ1-1	NA	17	TGTGCCAGCAGCTTGGACGGGAGACGGGTCAGATTGGCTGAAGCTTTCTTT	CASSLDGRRVRLAEAFF
NA	TRBV5-1	TRBJ2-3	NA	17	TGCGCCAGCAGTCCCATCCCCTCGGGGAAGTCAACGGGTACGCAGTATTTT	CASSPIPSGKSTGTQYF
NA	TRBV7-3	TRBJ2-7	NA	14	TGTGCCAGCAGCTTGGAGGGGGCCGCCTACGAGCAGTACTTC	CASSLEGAAYEQYF
TRBD1	TRBV10-3	TRBJ2-3	NA	17	TGTGCCATCAGTATAGCCGGGACAGGGCTTAGCACAGATACGCAGTATTTT	CAISIAGTGLSTDTQYF
NA	TRBV11-2	TRBJ2-4	few	13	TGTGCCAGCAGCCCCCAGAACAAAAACATTCAGTACTTC	CASSPQNKNIQYF
NA	TRBV13	TRBJ1-2	NA	15	TGTGCCAGCCCGAGGAGCCCGGACAGACTCTATGGCTACACCTTC	CASPRSPDRLYGYTF
NA	TRBV20-1	TRBJ2-7	NA	15	TGCTGTGCTAGAGGGGGGGGCGGCCACTCCTACGAGCAGTACTTC	CCARGGGGHSYEQYF
NA	TRBV4-1	TRBJ2-7	NA	16	TGCGCCAGCAGCCAAGTGTCTCTGACTAGCTCCTACGAGCAGTACTTC	CASSQVSLTSSYEQYF
TRBD1	TRBV7-8	TRBJ1-2	NA	15	TGTGCCAGCAGCTTAGCGATAGGACAGGGTTTAGGCTACACCTTC	CASSLAIGQGLGYTF
TRBD1	TRBV11-3	TRBJ2-7	NA	15	TGTGCCAGCAGCTTAAGGGGGCCGGCTCCAAGGGAGCAGTACTTC	CASSLRGPAPREQYF
NA	TRBV24-1	TRBJ2-5	NA	15	TGTGCCACCAGTGCGGTGAGGGGTCAGGGGGAGACCCAGTACTTC	CATSAVRGQGETQYF
NA	TRBV12-3/TRBV12-4	TRBJ2-3	few	16	TGTGCCAGCAGTCCCCCCATAGGGACTAGCACAGATACGCAGTATTTT	CASSPPIGTSTDTQYF
NA	TRBV7-8	TRBJ1-1	few	15	TGTGCCAGCAGCTTAGGGTCGAGGGGTTCCACTGAAGCTTTCTTT	CASSLGSRGSTEAFF
NA	TRBV28	TRBJ1-5	once	14	TGTGCCAGTCACTCTTCCGGGGCCAATCAGCCCCAGCATTTT	CASHSSGANQPQHF
NA	TRBV4-2	TRBJ2-3	NA	15	TGTGCCAGCAGCCAACTCAGGGTCAGCACAGATACGCAGTATTTT	CASSQLRVSTDTQYF
NA	TRBV9	TRBJ2-1	NA	17	TGTGCCAGCAGCCCCCGGGGCGAGGGGGACTCCTACAATGAGCAGTTCTTC	CASSPRGEGDSYNEQFF
NA	TRBV27	TRBJ2-5	NA	13	TGTGCCAGCAGCCCCATTCCGGGGTCGGAGCAGTACTTC	CASSPIPGSEQYF
NA	TRBV29-1	TRBJ2-1	NA	17	TGCAGCGCTGCAGGTTCGGAGCGTCAGTATCCGTACAATGAGCAGTTCTTC	CSAAGSERQYPYNEQFF
TRBD2	TRBV3-1	TRBJ2-3	NA	15	TGTGCCAGCAGCCAAGATCTGGGCGGGAGGGCCCGGCAGTATTTT	CASSQDLGGRARQYF
TRBD2	TRBV3-1	TRBJ2-7	NA	15	TGTGCCAGCAGCCAAGATCCGGGGGGCTCCTACGAGCAGTACTTC	CASSQDPGGSYEQYF
TRBD2	TRBV19	TRBJ2-5	NA	15	TGTGCCAGTAGCATCCAGGGCGGGAGGGGAGAGACCCAGTACTTC	CASSIQGGRGETQYF
NA	TRBV7-9	TRBJ1-5	NA	14	TGTGCCAGCAGCAGGGGGAATAGCAATCAGCCCCAGCATTTT	CASSRGNSNQPQHF
TRBD1	TRBV3-1	TRBJ2-3	NA	15	TGTGCCAGCAGACGGACAGGACAAAGCACAGATACGCAGTACTTT	CASRRTGQSTDTQYF
NA	TRBV7-3	TRBJ2-1	NA	15	TGTGCCAGCAGCTTGGTGGCAATCCCAACCCCTGAGCAGTTCTTC	CASSLVAIPTPEQFF
TRBD2	TRBV27	TRBJ2-7	NA	18	TGTGCCAGCAGTTTCCGCCTACCTAGCGGGAGGTCCCCCTACGAGCAGTACTTC	CASSFRLPSGRSPYEQYF
NA	TRBV4-3	TRBJ1-2	NA	15	TGCGCCAGCAGCCAAGACTCAGGGCAGCCTTATGGCTACACCTTC	CASSQDSGQPYGYTF
NA	TRBV20-1	TRBJ1-5	NA	16	TGCAGTGCTAGCCTGACAGGCCTCGTTAGCAATCAGCCCCAGCATTTT	CSASLTGLVSNQPQHF
TRBD1	TRBV7-7	TRBJ2-5	many	15	TGTGCTAGCTCTCGGGGGGGACAGGGGTTGGATGAGCAGTACTTC	CASSRGGQGLDEQYF
NA	TRBV5-5	TRBJ2-7	NA	13	TGTGCCAGCAGCTTCCGGGACCTCTACGAGCAGTACTTC	CASSFRDLYEQYF
NA	TRBV21-1	TRBJ2-1	NA	21	TGTGCCAGCAGCAAATGGCGGACTAGCGGGGATAACACAACACCCTACAATGAGCAGTTCTTC	CASSKWRTSGDNTTPYNEQFF
TRBD2	TRBV5-1	TRBJ2-7	NA	17	TGCGCCAGCAGCTTGGGACTAGCTCACCACCGGGCCTACGAGCAGTACTTC	CASSLGLAHHRAYEQYF
TRBD1	TRBV20-1	TRBJ2-1	NA	13	TGCAGTGCTAGAGAAATACAGGGGAATGAGCAGTTCTTC	CSAREIQGNEQFF
NA	TRBV29-1	TRBJ2-4	few	15	TGCAGCGCTCTTCAGCCTTCGAGAGCCAAAAACATTCAGTACTTC	CSALQPSRAKNIQYF
NA	TRBV20-1	TRBJ2-3	NA	13	TGCAGTGCTAGCGACTCCGCCGTAGATACGCAGTATTTT	CSASDSAVDTQYF
TRBD1	TRBV20-1	TRBJ2-7	NA	15	TGCAGTGCTAGCGACCGGGACAGGGGCTCCTACGAGCAGTACTTC	CSASDRDRGSYEQYF
NA	TRBV12-3/TRBV12-4	TRBJ2-4	few	14	TGTGCCAGCAGTTTAGGAGGGGGCGGGGACATTCAGTACTTC	CASSLGGGGDIQYF
NA	TRBV28	TRBJ1-2	few	10	TGTGCCAGCCAGGGTTATGGCTACACCTTC	CASQGYGYTF
NA	TRBV27	TRBJ1-5	NA	15	TGTGCCAGCAAATTGGAGGGGCTAGGGGGTCAGCCCCAGCATTTT	CASKLEGLGGQPQHF
TRBD1	TRBV7-8	TRBJ2-3	NA	16	TGTGCCAGCAGACCCCCGACAGGGAGAAGGACAGATACGCAGTATTTT	CASRPPTGRRTDTQYF
TRBD1	TRBV7-2	TRBJ2-7	few	15	TGTGCCAGCAGCTTCGTACAGGGGGGAGGATACGAGCAGTACTTC	CASSFVQGGGYEQYF